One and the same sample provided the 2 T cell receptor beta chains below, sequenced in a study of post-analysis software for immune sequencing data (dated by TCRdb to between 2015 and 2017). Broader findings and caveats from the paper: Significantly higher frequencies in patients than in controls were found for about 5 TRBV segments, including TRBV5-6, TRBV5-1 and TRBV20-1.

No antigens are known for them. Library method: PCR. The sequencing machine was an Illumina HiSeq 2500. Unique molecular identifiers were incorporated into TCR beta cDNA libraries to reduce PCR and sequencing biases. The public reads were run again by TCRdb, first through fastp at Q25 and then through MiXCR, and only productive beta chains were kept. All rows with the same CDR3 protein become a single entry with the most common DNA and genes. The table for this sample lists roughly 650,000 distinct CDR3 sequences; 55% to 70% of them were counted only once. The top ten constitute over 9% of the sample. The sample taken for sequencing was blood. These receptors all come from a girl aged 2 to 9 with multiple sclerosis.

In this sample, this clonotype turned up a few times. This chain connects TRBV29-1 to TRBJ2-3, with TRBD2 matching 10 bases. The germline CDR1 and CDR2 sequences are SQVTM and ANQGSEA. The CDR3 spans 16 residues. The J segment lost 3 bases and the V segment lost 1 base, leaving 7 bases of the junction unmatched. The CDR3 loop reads CSVEVAGGEGTDTQYF. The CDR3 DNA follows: TGCAGCGTTGAAGTAGCGGGAGGAGAGGGGACAGATACGCAGTATTTT.

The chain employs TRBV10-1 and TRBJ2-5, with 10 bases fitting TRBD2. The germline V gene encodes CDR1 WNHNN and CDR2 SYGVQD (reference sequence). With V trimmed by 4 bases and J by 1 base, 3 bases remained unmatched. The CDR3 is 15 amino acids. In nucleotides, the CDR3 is TGCGCCAGCAGTGTAGCTAGCGGGGGCCAAGAGACCCAGTACTTC. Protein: CASSVASGGQETQYF.